This TCR beta chain appears in the sequencing data of a study of cytomegalovirus exposure and HLA in healthy donors. Study-level information: The roughly 120 validation repertoires used the same platform as the 666 first-cohort repertoires, a later analysis reported.

TCRdb keeps only in-frame clones here, not all; method: immunoSEQ multiplex PCR. The table lists some 130,000 clones, more than 75% of them singletons, with over 6% in the top ten. CDR1 is WSHSY, CDR2 SAAADI, per germline. V gave up 4 bases and J gave up 5 bases; unmatched junction bases: 8. The CDR3 has 16 amino acids. The sequence was obtained from a woman between 18 and 29 years old in good health and CMV-seropositive. The chain uses TRBV10-2 and TRBJ2-2, with TRBD2 matching over 9 bases. The sequenced sample consisted of PBMCs. CDR3: CASSASGGRGTGELFF. The CDR3 nucleotides read TGCGCCAGCAGTGCGAGCGGGGGGAGGGGGACCGGGGAGCTGTTTTTT.